The 11 T cell receptor beta chains given below trace back to one sample, sequenced in a study of T cells in Graves' hyperthyroidism and ophthalmopathy. Amplification of TCR beta CDR3 regions was performed using RNA transcripts as template. First-round RT-PCR targeting the TCR CDR3 was performed with the HTBI primer set. Using its own MiXCR run on the multiplex PCR reads, TCRdb lists one record per CDR3 protein. Of 660,000 or so distinct CDR3 sequences in the sample, less than 45% are singletons; the top ten hold approximately 7.2%. Sequencing was performed on peripheral blood or thyroid tissue (not recorded which). The receptors here all came from an adult man with Graves' disease, either hyperthyroidism or ophthalmopathy (not recorded which).

About this clonotype itself: At one end, the junction sequence differs from germline, possibly due to a read error. This chain connects TRBV6-1 to TRBJ1-6; 11 bases are shared with TRBD1. The length of the CDR3 is 15 residues. CDR1 is MNHNS, CDR2 SASEGT, per germline. The CDR3 loop reads CAGSGGQGAASPLHF. The CDR3 DNA sequence: TGTGCCGGCAGTGGTGGACAGGGGGCGGCTTCACCCCTCCACTTT.

The chain joins TRBV13 to TRBJ1-1; no clear D. The germline V and J ends were trimmed by 0 bases and 3 bases, with 8 bases remaining between them. Germline lookup yields CDR1 PRHDT and CDR2 FYEKMQ (reference sequence). The CDR3 is 14 amino acids. The CDR3 protein is CASSLGSGYTEAFF. The CDR3 DNA reads as TGTGCCAGCAGCTTAGGAAGCGGTTACACTGAAGCTTTCTTT.

This clonotype was counted ten times or more. The chain joins TRBV15 to TRBJ2-5; 8 bases map to TRBD1. Germline values: CDR1 LNHNV, CDR2 YYDKDF (reference sequence). The CDR3 runs to 14 residues. Trimming at V came to 5 bases and at J to 0 bases, leaving 2 bases not matched to a gene. The CDR3 is CATSGDRYQETQYF. The CDR3, as DNA: TGTGCCACCAGCGGGGACAGGTACCAAGAGACCCAGTACTTC.

The V gene is TRBV15, the J gene TRBJ1-2, with D uncertain. V was pared by 0 bases and J by 2 bases, with 4 bases between. The CDR3 sequence is 13 residues long. The germline CDR1 and CDR2 sequences are LNHNV and YYDKDF (reference sequence). The DNA of the CDR3 is TGTGCCACCAGCAGAGAGGGGAACTATGGCTACACCTTC. This codes for CATSREGNYGYTF.

This clonotype has more than one count but fewer than ten. The J gene is TRBJ1-2, the V gene TRBV20-1, with D perhaps matching TRBD1 (6 bases). V lost 1 base, J lost 2 bases, and 11 bases lay in between. The CDR3 covers 14 residues. Per germline, CDR1 DFQATT and CDR2 SNEGSKA (reference sequence). The CDR3 region has the DNA TGCAGTGCTAGAGGGGGACACCCAAACTATGGCTACACCTTC. It encodes CSARGGHPNYGYTF.

This clonotype was observed a handful of times. The V and J genes are TRBV11-1 and TRBJ1-6, with D possibly matching TRBD1 (5 bases). CDR3 length: 15 amino acids. Looked up from germline, CDR1 is SGHAT and CDR2 is FQDESV (reference sequence). V lost 5 bases and J lost 8, with 16 bases in between. The CDR3 DNA reads as TGTGCCAGCAGCGCGCCCGGGGGGATCTATTCACCCCTCCACTTT. As protein: CASSAPGGIYSPLHF. Looking up the rest from reference TRBV11-1 and TRBJ1-6 gives the full variable domain: EAEVAQSPRYKITEKSQAVAFWCDPISGHATLYWYRQILGQGPELLVQFQDESVVDDSQLPKDRFSAERLKGVDSTLKIQPAELGDSAMYLCASSAPGGIYSPLHFGNGTRLTVT.

The gene calls are TRBV19 and TRBJ1-1, with D perhaps TRBD1 (6 bases). Trimming left V 3 bases short and J 7 bases short, with 15 bases between. Per the germline V gene, CDR1 is LNHDA and CDR2 is SQIVND (reference sequence). CDR3 length: 14 amino acids. CDR3 nucleotide sequence: TGTGCCAGTAGTATGGCGGGGGGCGATTATGAAGCTTTCTTT. Amino acids: CASSMAGGDYEAFF.

This clonotype has at least ten counts. The chain uses TRBV9 and TRBJ2-7, with 8 nucleotides matching TRBD1. The ends lost 0 bases at V and 0 bases at J; junction bases unmatched: 5. Germline V gene lookup returns CDR1 SGDLS and CDR2 YYNGEE. The CDR3 is 16 amino acids. The CDR3 nucleotides read TGTGCCAGCAGCGTAGGGGGGACAGGTCTCTCCTACGAGCAGTACTTC. Encoded protein: CASSVGGTGLSYEQYF.

The CDR3 coding sequence is TGTGCCAGTAGTATAACCCGGACAGGGGGAGGCACTGAAGCTTTCTTT. This codes for CASSITRTGGGTEAFF. V gene TRBV19 combines with J gene TRBJ1-1, with 10 bases lining up with TRBD1. The CDR3 is 16 residues long. Germline V lookup: CDR1 LNHDA, CDR2 SQIVND (reference sequence). The junction had 7 bases not matched to a gene; V was cut back by 2 bases and J by 4 bases.

This chain's CDR3 is CASSVRGGQGEHGYTF. The CDR3 DNA reads TGTGCCAGCAGCGTAAGGGGTGGACAGGGGGAACATGGCTACACCTTC. This chain uses TRBV9 with TRBJ1-2, with TRBD1 matching over 10 bases. CDR1 and CDR2 from the germline V gene are SGDLS and YYNGEE. The CDR3 has 16 residues. After removal of 1 base from V and 6 bases from J, the junction contained 9 bases not matched to a gene.

This clonotype was counted between two and nine times. The rearrangement joins TRBV12-3 or TRBV12-4 to TRBJ1-1, with TRBD1 identical over 7 bases. J lost 1 base, V lost 3 bases, and 8 bases had no gene match. The CDR3 runs 16 residues. The CDR3 here is CASSFLWGQRNTEAFF. CDR3 DNA: TGTGCCAGCAGTTTCTTGTGGGGACAGAGGAACACTGAAGCTTTCTTT.